This paragraph covers one T cell receptor (beta chain) sequence. Seattle patients were enrolled while actively infected and followed longitudinally. This entry belongs to a study of blood T cell repertoires in COVID-19. In the study overall: Acute and convalescent COVID-19 samples came from the United States, Italy and Spain. From T cells, B-cell-depleted T cells, or PBMCs came the material, which was cDNA or gDNA.

In the authors' workflow: Counts of nucleated cells, estimated from reference gene primer amplification, were obtained. Sequencing was performed with immunoSEQ multiplex PCR; in TCRdb, only in-frame clones are kept and a portion is missing. The D gene and trimming were derived from the DNA, and the V and J assignments and clone size from that table. The profile covers roughly 320,000 clones, with under 90% appearing a single time and 1.5% to 2% taken by the ten largest. The CDR3 covers 14 residues. CDR1 and CDR2 (germline): MNHNS, SASEGT. V dropped 1 base and J dropped 4 bases, with 10 bases sitting between them.

Material for sequencing was peripheral blood. This receptor was identified in a woman in her twenties or thirties with COVID-19, enrolled during active disease. The V gene is TRBV6-1, the J gene TRBJ1-2; D is ambiguous. This chain's CDR3 is CASSEVWEGYGYTF. The CDR3 bases are TGTGCCAGCAGTGAAGTTTGGGAGGGCTATGGCTACACCTTC.